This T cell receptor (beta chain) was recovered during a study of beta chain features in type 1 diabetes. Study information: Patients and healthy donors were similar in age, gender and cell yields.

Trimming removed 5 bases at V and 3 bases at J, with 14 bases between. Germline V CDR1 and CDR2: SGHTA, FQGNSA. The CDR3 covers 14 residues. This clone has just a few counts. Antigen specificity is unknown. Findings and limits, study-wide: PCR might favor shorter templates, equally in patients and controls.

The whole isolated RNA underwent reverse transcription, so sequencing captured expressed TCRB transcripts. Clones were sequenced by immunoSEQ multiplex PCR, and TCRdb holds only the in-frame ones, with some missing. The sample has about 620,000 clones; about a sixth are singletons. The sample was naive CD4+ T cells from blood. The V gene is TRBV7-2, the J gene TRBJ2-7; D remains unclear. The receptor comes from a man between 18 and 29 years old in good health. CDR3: CASSPVGGRYEQYF. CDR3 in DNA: TGTGCCAGCAGCCCGGTGGGCGGACGCTACGAGCAGTACTTC.